The TCR beta chain under discussion was sequenced for a study of blood T cells in healthy people across ages. The study's findings and limits: Per-million-T-cell TCR beta diversity fell roughly linearly with age. Diversity figures based on one million T cells were deemed too low. Leaving the PBMCs unsorted stopped any conclusive comparison of naive versus antigen-experienced cells.

This clonotype showed up just a few times. The antigen remains unidentified. This CDR3 is 17 amino acids long. Trimming took 0 bases from V and 7 from J; bases not matched to a gene: 9. Germline loops: CDR1 SGHTA, CDR2 FQGTGA. With a J-beta primer mix and a sample-barcoded 5' primer, a second PCR ran roughly 7 to 11 cycles. Each TCR beta cDNA got a 12-nucleotide random molecular identifier. From the 5' RACE reads, TCRdb called clonotypes with MiXCR, one entry per CDR3 protein. The sample holds about 1,500,000 distinct CDR3 sequences; 28% are singletons and the top ten take roughly 8.2%. The chain has TRBV7-3 and TRBJ2-3; 11 nucleotides match TRBD2. The TCR comes from a woman between 25 and 40 years old in good health. Specimen: blood. The CDR3 region is CASSLTLAGGVWNTQYF. The CDR3 DNA follows: TGTGCCAGCAGCTTAACCCTAGCGGGGGGAGTCTGGAATACGCAGTATTTT.